This TCR beta chain was obtained from a study of CD8+ T cells in alopecia areata. The treatment is: oral pan-JAK inhibitor, 5-10 mg twice daily. Extraction and reverse transcription of RNA yielded cDNA as the sequencing template. This table comes from immunoSEQ multiplex PCR, and its TCRdb copy is limited to in-frame clones, with some not included. The data show some 240,000 clones, under 75% seen once. Study conclusions and caveats: Scalp and blood samples kept many expanded lesional clones throughout tofacitinib. Resident alphabeta T-cell populations of normal skin are likewise subject to sequencing in scalp samples. Normal scalp showed lower clonality than lesional scalp, especially alopecia totalis/universalis.

CDR1 and CDR2 (germline): SGHTA, FQGNSA. V was shortened by 5 bases and J by 0 bases, with 13 bases between the two germline ends. This CDR3 comprises 15 residues. On this clone itself: What it recognizes is unknown.

The source material was CD4+ T cells sorted from blood, sampled at week 4, from a patient treated with tofacitinib. This sequence originates from a human donor with alopecia areata. The chain is built from TRBV7-2 and TRBJ2-5; D uncertain. The CDR3 bases are TGTGCCAGCAGCCCGATTTCCACGTACCAAGAGACCCAGTACTTC. Translated: CASSPISTYQETQYF.